The clone carrying this T cell receptor (beta chain) was detected once. Data came from immunoSEQ multiplex PCR; TCRdb stores just in-frame clones and leaves some out. The profile shows about 47,000 clones, around nine tenths of them singletons. The CDR3 totals 13 residues. The V end was cut by 8 bases, the J end by 0 bases, with 11 bases between. Germline CDR1 reads LNHNV; CDR2 reads YYDKDF (reference sequence). The data belong to a study of ipilimumab plus nivolumab after autologous stem cell transplantation. Study-wide context: A median of roughly 8 nivolumab and 5 or 6 ipilimumab doses were given. Myeloma cases were transplant-naive high-risk or relapsed within 3 years post first autologous transplant.

Checkpoint therapy with ipilimumab 1 mg/kg began 14 to 28 days after transplant. Through week 26, nivolumab 3 mg/kg IV was given weeks 1, 4, 7, 10, then biweekly. The sequence was collected from a male donor with multiple myeloma. The rearrangement links TRBV15 to TRBJ2-7; weak D call: TRBD1 (6 bases). The sample in question was PBMCs, obtained in a trial of ipilimumab plus nivolumab as post-transplant consolidation. For the CDR3, the DNA is TGTGCCACCGCGCGAGGGGGCTCCTACGAGCAGTACTTC. Translated: CATARGGSYEQYF.